Presented here are 6 T cell receptor beta chains from one specimen sequenced in a study of shared clonotypes between healthy human individuals. The assay was immunoSEQ multiplex PCR, and TCRdb's table has in-frame clones only and misses some. The table shows approximately 700,000 clones, with 73% occurring only once. Input material: memory CD4+ T cells sorted from blood. Indicated subset: CD45RA-negative fraction. The receptors stem from a woman in her twenties or thirties in good health.

The chain recombines TRBV6-6 with TRBJ2-7; TRBD1 might be the D (6 bases). This CDR3 region has 14 residues. Trimming took 4 bases from V and 6 from J, leaving 16 bases between them. The germline CDR1 and CDR2 sequences are MNHNY and SVGAGI (reference sequence). The CDR3 sequence: CASSSIQGPSEQYF. The CDR3, as DNA: TGTGCCAGCAGTTCGATACAGGGTCCTAGCGAGCAGTACTTC.

V gene TRBV6-6 combines with J gene TRBJ2-7; 7 nucleotides match TRBD1. Germline CDR1 MNHNY, CDR2 SVGAGI (reference sequence). The CDR3 contains 14 residues. J lost 0 bases, V lost 5 bases, and 4 bases had no gene match. The CDR3 bases are TGTGCCAGCAGTCCACAGGGGATCTCCTACGAGCAGTACTTC. It translates to CASSPQGISYEQYF.

The chain couples TRBV6-4 to TRBJ2-2; D ambiguous. V lost 0 bases to trimming and J lost 6 bases, with 5 bases between them. The CDR3 sequence is 13 residues long. Per germline, CDR1 MRHNA and CDR2 SNTAGT. The chain's CDR3 is CASSDSSAGELFF. DNA for the CDR3: TGTGCCAGCAGTGACTCCTCGGCCGGGGAGCTGTTTTTT.

The rearrangement links TRBV5-6 to TRBJ2-2, with D possibly TRBD1 on 6 matching bases. The V and J ends lost 1 base and 0 bases respectively, with 13 bases between them. The V gene's germline CDR1 is SGHDT and CDR2 YYEEEE. This CDR3 is built from 17 residues. The CDR3: CASSLFSAGANTGELFF. CDR3 DNA sequence: TGTGCCAGCAGCTTGTTTTCGGCAGGGGCGAACACCGGGGAGCTGTTTTTT.

The chain links TRBV5-1 to TRBJ1-3; tentative D call: TRBD1 (5 bases). V was clipped by 9 bases and J by 0 bases, with 13 bases between them. This CDR3 spans 14 amino acids. CDR1 SGHRS and CDR2 YFSETQ come from the germline V gene. CDR3 bases: TGCGCCACCTCGGACGGGACCTCTGGAAACACCATATATTTT. It specifies CATSDGTSGNTIYF. Looking up the rest from reference TRBV5-1 and TRBJ1-3 gives the full variable domain: KAGVTQTPRYLIKTRGQQVTLSCSPISGHRSVSWYQQTPGQGLQFLFEYFSETQRNKGNFPGRFSGRQFSNSRSEMNVSTLELGDSALYLCATSDGTSGNTIYFGEGSWLTVV.

J is TRBJ2-1 and V is TRBV19; maybe TRBD1 (6 bases). Trimming took 3 bases from V and 2 from J, leaving 8 bases between them. The germline CDR1 and CDR2 sequences are LNHDA and SQIVND (reference sequence). The CDR3 has 14 residues. DNA for the CDR3: TGTGCCAGTAGTATTGGACAGCCCTACAATGAGCAGTTCTTC. Translating gives CASSIGQPYNEQFF.